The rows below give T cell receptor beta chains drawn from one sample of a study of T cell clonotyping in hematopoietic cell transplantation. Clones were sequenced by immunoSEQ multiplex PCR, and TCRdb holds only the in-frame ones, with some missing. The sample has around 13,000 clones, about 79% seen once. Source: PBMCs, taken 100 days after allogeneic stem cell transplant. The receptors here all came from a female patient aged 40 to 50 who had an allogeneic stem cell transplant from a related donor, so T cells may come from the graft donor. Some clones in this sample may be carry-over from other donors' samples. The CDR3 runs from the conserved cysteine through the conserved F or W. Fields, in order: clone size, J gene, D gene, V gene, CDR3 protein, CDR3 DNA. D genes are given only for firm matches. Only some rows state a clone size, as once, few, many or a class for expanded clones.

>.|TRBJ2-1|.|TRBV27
CASSLGDAGNEQFF
TGTGCCAGCAGTTTAGGGGACGCTGGCAATGAGCAGTTCTTC
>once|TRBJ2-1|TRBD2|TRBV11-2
CASSLDPSGSVNEQFF
TGTGCCAGCAGCTTAGATCCTAGCGGGAGTGTTAATGAGCAGTTCTTC
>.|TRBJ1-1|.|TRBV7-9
CASSLFEAFF
TGTGCCAGCAGCTTATTTGAGGCTTTCTTT
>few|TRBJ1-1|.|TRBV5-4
CASSLGGPTEAFF
TGTGCCAGCAGCTTGGGGGGGCCCACTGAAGCTTTCTTT
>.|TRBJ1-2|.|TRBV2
CASSRGGYTF
TGTGCCAGCAGCAGGGGAGGCTACACCTTC
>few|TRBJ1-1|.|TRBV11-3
CASSQRGAGTEAFF
TGTGCCAGCAGCCAACGTGGGGCAGGCACTGAAGCTTTCTTT
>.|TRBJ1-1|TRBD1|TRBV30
CAWNSRGGNTEAFF
TGTGCCTGGAACTCCAGGGGGGGGAACACTGAAGCTTTCTTT
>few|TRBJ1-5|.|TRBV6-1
CASSEGIMQPQHF
TGTGCCAGCAGTGAAGGGATCATGCAGCCCCAGCATTTT
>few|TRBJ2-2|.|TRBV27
CASSLNTGELFF
TGTGCCAGCAGTTTGAACACCGGGGAGCTGTTTTTT
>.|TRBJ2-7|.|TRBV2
CASSEPGQAASYEQYF
TGTGCCAGCAGTGAACCCGGGCAGGCGGCCTCCTACGAGCAGTACTTC
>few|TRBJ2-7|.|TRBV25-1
CASSVNPYEQYF
TGTGCCAGCAGTGTAAACCCCTACGAGCAGTACTTC
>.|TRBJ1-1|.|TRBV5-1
CASSGDNWPEAFF
TGCGCCAGCAGCGGCGACAATTGGCCTGAAGCTTTCTTT
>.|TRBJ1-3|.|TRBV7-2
CASSLVSGYGNTIYF
TGTGCCAGCAGCTTAGTATCAGGGTATGGAAACACCATATATTTT
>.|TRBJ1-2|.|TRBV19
CASSISGAYGYTF
TGTGCCAGTAGTATATCTGGAGCATATGGCTACACCTTC
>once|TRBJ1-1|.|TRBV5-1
CASSLGTVGNTEAFF
TGCGCCAGCAGCTTGGGGACCGTTGGAAACACTGAAGCTTTCTTT
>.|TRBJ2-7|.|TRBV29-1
CSVEDENGSYEQYF
TGCAGCGTTGAAGATGAGAACGGTTCCTACGAGCAGTACTTC
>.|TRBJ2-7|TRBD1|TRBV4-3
CASSPRQGPYEQYF
TGCGCCAGCAGCCCCAGACAGGGTCCCTACGAGCAGTACTTC
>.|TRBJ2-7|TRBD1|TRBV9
CASSPHGDRGGLYEQYF
TGTGCCAGCAGCCCCCATGGGGACAGGGGAGGTCTCTACGAGCAGTACTTC
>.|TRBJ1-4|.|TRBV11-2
CASSFTGRMGKLFF
TGTGCCAGCAGCTTCACAGGGAGGATGGGAAAACTGTTTTTT
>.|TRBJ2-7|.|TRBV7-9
CASSLGDRTYEQYF
TGTGCCAGCAGCTTAGGAGACAGGACCTACGAGCAGTACTTC
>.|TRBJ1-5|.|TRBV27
CASPTPANSNQPQHF
TGTGCCAGTCCGACGCCAGCTAATAGCAATCAGCCCCAGCATTTT
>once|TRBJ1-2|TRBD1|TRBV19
CASQRTGANYGYTF
TGTGCCAGCCAGCGGACAGGGGCTAACTATGGCTACACCTTC
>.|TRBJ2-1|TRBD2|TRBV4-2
CASSRTSGDNEQFF
TGTGCCAGCAGCCGTACTAGCGGTGACAATGAGCAGTTCTTC
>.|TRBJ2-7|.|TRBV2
CAGSEGGGLYEQYF
TGTGCCGGCAGTGAAGGTGGGGGGCTCTACGAGCAGTACTTC